This TCR beta chain is from a study of blood T cell repertoires in COVID-19. Overall study context: T cells, B-cell-depleted T cells, or PBMCs provided the cDNA or gDNA that served as material.

Data came from immunoSEQ multiplex PCR; TCRdb stores just in-frame clones and leaves some out. Of approximately 350,000 clones in the sample, more than 85% are singletons; the top ten hold almost 3%. Trimming stripped 3 bases from V and 3 bases from J, with 13 bases between. Germline CDR1 and CDR2: MNHEY and SMNVEV (reference sequence). The CDR3 consists of 15 residues. Recruitment covered about two dozen US areas and drew participants whose ages spanned about 18 to 89 years. In assigning cohorts, the study relied on participant-reported clinical history. Recovered status applied to Cohort 3 donors who had two consecutive negative PCRs. It also applied to those with clearance or with symptom resolution.

The chain recombines TRBV27 with TRBJ2-3; tentative D call: TRBD1 (6 bases). Sequenced material: PBMCs or T cells enriched from blood (not recorded which). This clonotype originated in a woman under 40 who had recovered from COVID-19. This CDR3 is CASSFRGMPTDTQYF. As DNA, the CDR3 is TGTGCCAGCAGTTTCAGGGGTATGCCTACAGATACGCAGTATTTT.